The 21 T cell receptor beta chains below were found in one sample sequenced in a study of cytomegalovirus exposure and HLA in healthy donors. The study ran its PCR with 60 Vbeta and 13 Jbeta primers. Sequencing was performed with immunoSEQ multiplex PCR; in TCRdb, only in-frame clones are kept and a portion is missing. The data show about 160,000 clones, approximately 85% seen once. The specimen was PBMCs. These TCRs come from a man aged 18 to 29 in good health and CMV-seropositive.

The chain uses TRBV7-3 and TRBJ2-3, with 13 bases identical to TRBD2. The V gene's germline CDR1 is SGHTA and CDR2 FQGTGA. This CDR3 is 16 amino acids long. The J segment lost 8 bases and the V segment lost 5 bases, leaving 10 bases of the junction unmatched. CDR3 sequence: CASSAQLAGGLGTQYF. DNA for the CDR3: TGTGCCAGCAGCGCTCAACTAGCGGGGGGGCTAGGTACGCAGTATTTT.

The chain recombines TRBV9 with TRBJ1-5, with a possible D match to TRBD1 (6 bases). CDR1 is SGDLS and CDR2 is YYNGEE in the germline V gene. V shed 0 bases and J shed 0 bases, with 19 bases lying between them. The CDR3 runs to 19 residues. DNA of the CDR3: TGTGCCAGCAGCGTAGCTATTTCGGGCAGGGGCTATAGCAATCAGCCCCAGCATTTT. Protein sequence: CASSVAISGRGYSNQPQHF.

The CDR3 protein is CASSVGGGDRGAFF. The CDR3 bases are TGTGCCAGCAGCGTAGGTGGGGGTGACAGGGGCGCTTTCTTT. The chain is built from TRBV9 and TRBJ1-1; 8 bases map to TRBD1. The V segment lost 0 bases and the J segment 11 bases; nucleotides outside the gene matches: 9. Germline CDR1 and CDR2: SGDLS and YYNGEE. The CDR3 covers 14 residues.

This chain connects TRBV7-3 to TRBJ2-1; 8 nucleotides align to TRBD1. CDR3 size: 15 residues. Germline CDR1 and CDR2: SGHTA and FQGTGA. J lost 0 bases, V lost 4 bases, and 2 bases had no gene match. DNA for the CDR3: TGTGCCAGCAGCTCCGACAGGGGCTCCTACAATGAGCAGTTCTTC. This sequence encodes CASSSDRGSYNEQFF.

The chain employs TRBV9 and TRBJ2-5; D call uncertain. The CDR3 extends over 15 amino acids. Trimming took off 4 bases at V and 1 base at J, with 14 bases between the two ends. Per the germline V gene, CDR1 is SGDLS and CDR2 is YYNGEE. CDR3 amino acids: CASSPRPTGQETQYF. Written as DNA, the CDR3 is TGTGCCAGCAGCCCTCGCCCCACGGGCCAAGAGACCCAGTACTTC.

The CDR3 sequence is CSTGQGQMGEQFF. DNA for the CDR3: TGCAGCACGGGACAGGGGCAGATGGGTGAGCAGTTCTTC. This chain connects TRBV29-1 to TRBJ2-1, with 10 bases identical to TRBD1. After removal of 8 bases from V and 9 bases from J, the junction contained 10 bases not matched to a gene. The CDR3 spans 13 residues. Germline V lookup: CDR1 SQVTM, CDR2 ANQGSEA.

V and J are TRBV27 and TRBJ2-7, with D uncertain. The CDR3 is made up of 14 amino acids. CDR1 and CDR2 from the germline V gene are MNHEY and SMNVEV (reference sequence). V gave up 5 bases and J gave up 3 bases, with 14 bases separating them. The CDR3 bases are TGTGCCAGCAGTGCCCAAATCAGGATCTACGAGCAGTACTTC. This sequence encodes CASSAQIRIYEQYF.

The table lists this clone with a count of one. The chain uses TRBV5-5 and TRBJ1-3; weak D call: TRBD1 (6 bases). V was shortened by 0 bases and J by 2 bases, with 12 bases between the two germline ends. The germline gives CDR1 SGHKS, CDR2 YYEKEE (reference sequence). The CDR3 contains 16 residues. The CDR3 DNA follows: TGTGCCAGCAGCTTGGAATCGGGGGGCACTGGAAACACCATATATTTT. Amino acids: CASSLESGGTGNTIYF.

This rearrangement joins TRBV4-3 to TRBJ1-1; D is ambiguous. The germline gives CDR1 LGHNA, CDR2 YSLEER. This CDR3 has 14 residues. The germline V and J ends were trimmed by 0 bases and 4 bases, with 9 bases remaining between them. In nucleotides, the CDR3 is TGCGCCAGCAGCCAAGATTTCCCGGGCACTGAAGCTTTCTTT. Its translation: CASSQDFPGTEAFF.

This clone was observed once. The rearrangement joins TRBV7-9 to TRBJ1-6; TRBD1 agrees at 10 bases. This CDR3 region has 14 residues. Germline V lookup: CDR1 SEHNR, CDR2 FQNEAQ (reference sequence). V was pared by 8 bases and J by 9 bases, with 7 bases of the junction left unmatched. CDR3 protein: CASARQGARSPLHF. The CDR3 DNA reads TGTGCCAGCGCGAGACAGGGGGCTCGTTCACCCCTCCACTTT.

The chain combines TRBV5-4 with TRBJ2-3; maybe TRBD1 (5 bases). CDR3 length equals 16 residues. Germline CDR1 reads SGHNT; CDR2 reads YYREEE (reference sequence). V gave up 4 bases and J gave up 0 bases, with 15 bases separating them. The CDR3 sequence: CASSRSYGASTDTQYF. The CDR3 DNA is TGTGCCAGCAGCAGGTCATATGGGGCTAGCACAGATACGCAGTATTTT. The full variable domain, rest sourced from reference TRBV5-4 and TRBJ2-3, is ETGVTQSPTHLIKTRGQQVTLRCSSQSGHNTVSWYQQALGQGPQFIFQYYREEENGRGNFPPRFSGLQFPNYSSELNVNALELDDSALYLCASSRSYGASTDTQYFGPGTRLTVL.

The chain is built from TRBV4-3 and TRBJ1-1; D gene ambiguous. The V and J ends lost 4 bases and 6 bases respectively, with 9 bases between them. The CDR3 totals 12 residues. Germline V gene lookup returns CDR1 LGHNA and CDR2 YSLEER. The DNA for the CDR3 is TGCGCCAGCAGCCCCGGTTTCGCTGAAGCTTTCTTT. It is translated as CASSPGFAEAFF.

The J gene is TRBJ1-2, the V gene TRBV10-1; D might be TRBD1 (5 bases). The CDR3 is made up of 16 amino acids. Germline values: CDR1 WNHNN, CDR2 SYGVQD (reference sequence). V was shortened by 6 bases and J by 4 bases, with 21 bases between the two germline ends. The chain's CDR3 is CASRACIADTSYGYTF. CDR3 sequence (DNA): TGCGCCAGCAGAGCATGCATAGCGGACACTTCCTATGGCTACACCTTC.

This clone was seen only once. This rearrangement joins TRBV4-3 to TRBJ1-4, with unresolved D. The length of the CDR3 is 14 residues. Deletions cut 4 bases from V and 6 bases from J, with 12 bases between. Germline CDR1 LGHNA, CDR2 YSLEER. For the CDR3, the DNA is TGCGCCAGCAGCCCCGGGAGGAGGGATGAAAAACTGTTTTTT. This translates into CASSPGRRDEKLFF.

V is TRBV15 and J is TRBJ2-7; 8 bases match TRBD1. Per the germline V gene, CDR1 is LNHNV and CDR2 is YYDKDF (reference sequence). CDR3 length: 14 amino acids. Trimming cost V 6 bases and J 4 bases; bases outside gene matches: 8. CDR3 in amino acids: CATRQDRERYEQYF. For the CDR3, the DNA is TGTGCCACCAGACAGGACAGGGAGCGGTACGAGCAGTACTTC.

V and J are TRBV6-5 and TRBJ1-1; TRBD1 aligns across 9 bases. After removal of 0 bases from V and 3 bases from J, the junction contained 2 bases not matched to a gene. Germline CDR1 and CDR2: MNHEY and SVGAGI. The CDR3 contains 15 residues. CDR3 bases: TGTGCCAGCAGTTACTCGACAGGGGGGGACACTGAAGCTTTCTTT. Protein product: CASSYSTGGDTEAFF.

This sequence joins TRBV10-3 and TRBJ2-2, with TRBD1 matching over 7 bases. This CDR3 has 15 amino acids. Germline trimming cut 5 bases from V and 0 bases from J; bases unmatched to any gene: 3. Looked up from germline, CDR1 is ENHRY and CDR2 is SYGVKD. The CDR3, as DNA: TGTGCCATCAGTTGGACAGGCGCGAACACCGGGGAGCTGTTTTTT. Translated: CAISWTGANTGELFF.

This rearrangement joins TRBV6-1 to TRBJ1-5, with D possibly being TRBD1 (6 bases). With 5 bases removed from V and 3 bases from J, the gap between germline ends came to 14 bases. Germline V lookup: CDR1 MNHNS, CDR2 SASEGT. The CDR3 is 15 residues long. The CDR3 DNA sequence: TGTGCCAGCAGTCGACTCGGACAGAACAATCAGCCCCAGCATTTT. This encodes CASSRLGQNNQPQHF.

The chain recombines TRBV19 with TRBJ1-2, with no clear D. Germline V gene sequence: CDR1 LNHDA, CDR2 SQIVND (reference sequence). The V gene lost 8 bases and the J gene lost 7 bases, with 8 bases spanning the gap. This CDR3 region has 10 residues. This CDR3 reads CASGTFGYTF. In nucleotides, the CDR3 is TGTGCCAGTGGTACCTTTGGCTACACCTTC.

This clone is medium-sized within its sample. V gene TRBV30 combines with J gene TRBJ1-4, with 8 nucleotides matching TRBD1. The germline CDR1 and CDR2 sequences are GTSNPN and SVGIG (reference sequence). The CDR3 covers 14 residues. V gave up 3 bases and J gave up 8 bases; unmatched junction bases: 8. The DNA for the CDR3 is TGTGCCTGGAGCTTTGGACAGGGAGCCGAAAAACTGTTTTTT. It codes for CAWSFGQGAEKLFF.

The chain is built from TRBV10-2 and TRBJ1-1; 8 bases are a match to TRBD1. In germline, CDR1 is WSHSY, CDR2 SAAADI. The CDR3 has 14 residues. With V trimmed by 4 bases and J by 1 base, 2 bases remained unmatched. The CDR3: CASSGTGKNTEAFF. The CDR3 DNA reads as TGCGCCAGCAGTGGGACAGGGAAGAACACTGAAGCTTTCTTT.